Following are 8 T cell receptor beta chains from one sample sequenced in a study of monozygotic twins with inflammatory bowel disease. TCRdb reprocessed the 5' RACE reads and stores each CDR3 protein as one record, lacking DNA. The sample totals under 200,000 distinct CDR3 sequences. Input material: blood. These receptor sequences come from a human donor with ulcerative colitis or Crohn's disease, or a healthy co-twin of an affected twin (not recorded which).

The chain recombines TRBV20-1 with TRBJ2-3; TCRdb's D call of TRBD2 is untestable without DNA. The CDR3 sequence is 12 residues long. Germline V gene lookup returns CDR1 DFQATT and CDR2 SNEGSKA (reference sequence). CDR3: CSANSLAGVQYF.

The chain employs TRBV12-3 or TRBV12-4 and TRBJ2-4; without DNA, the TCRdb call of TRBD2 cannot be checked. The CDR3 is 14 amino acids. CDR3: CASTRGEGRNIQYF.

This chain links TRBV12-3 or TRBV12-4 with TRBJ2-4; the TCRdb D gene call, TRBD1, has no DNA to confirm it. This CDR3 contains 15 residues. This chain's CDR3 is CASSPGTGGKNIQYF.

The chain has TRBV9 and TRBJ1-1; TCRdb's D call of TRBD1 is untestable without DNA. Germline-derived CDR1 and CDR2 are SGDLS and YYNGEE. The CDR3 covers 15 residues. The CDR3 loop reads CASSPGQGLNTEAFF.

The chain employs TRBV7-9 and TRBJ2-7; TCRdb indicates TRBD1, and absent DNA this call remains unverified. The V gene's germline CDR1 is SEHNR and CDR2 FQNEAQ (reference sequence). The length of the CDR3 is 13 residues. This chain's CDR3 is CASGDRDSYEQYF. The complete variable domain, with remaining parts taken from reference TRBV7-9 and TRBJ2-7, reads DTGVSQNPRHKITKRGQNVTFRCDPISEHNRLYWYRQTLGQGPEFLTYFQNEAQLEKSRLLSDRFSAERPKGSFSTLEIQRTEQGDSAMYLCASGDRDSYEQYFGPGTRLTVT.

This chain uses TRBV27 with TRBJ2-7; TCRdb gives TRBD2 as the D gene, but with no DNA this cannot be confirmed. The CDR3 length is 15 residues. Germline CDR1 and CDR2: MNHEY and SMNVEV (reference sequence). The CDR3 sequence is CASSLIAGEIYEQYF.

The chain couples TRBV19 to TRBJ2-3; TCRdb outputs TRBD2, but without DNA this stays unchecked. The CDR3 is 15 residues long. CDR1 LNHDA and CDR2 SQIVND come from the germline V gene (reference sequence). The CDR3 is CASTTSGRAADTQYF. The variable domain in full, completed from reference TRBV19 and TRBJ2-3, reads DGGITQSPKYLFRKEGQNVTLSCEQNLNHDAMYWYRQDPGQGLRLIYYSQIVNDFQKGDIAEGYSVSREKKESFPLTVTSAQKNPTAFYLCASTTSGRAADTQYFGPGTRLTVL.

The rearrangement uses TRBV5-1 and TRBJ2-3; TCRdb selects TRBD2, and the lack of DNA leaves this call unchecked. This CDR3 has 16 amino acids. CDR1 SGHRS and CDR2 YFSETQ come from the germline V gene. This CDR3 is CASSFHSSGSTDTQYF.